A single sample is the source of the 22 T cell receptor beta chains below, sequenced in a study of T cells in Graves' hyperthyroidism and ophthalmopathy (dated by TCRdb to about 2019). Receptors were amplified or captured by multiplex PCR. These reads were obtained on an Illumina HiSeq 2000. The TCR beta CDR3 regions were amplified from RNA transcripts. A first-round RT-PCR of the TCR CDR3 used the HTBI primer set with the Qiagen OneStep RT-PCR kit. The raw public data were reprocessed by TCRdb itself: fastp quality trimming at Q25, MiXCR clonotype calling, in-frame beta chains only. Each entry is one CDR3 protein sequence, shown with its most common DNA and genes. The sample table records a few hundred thousand distinct CDR3 sequences; about a fifth of these occur just once. The ten largest clones add up to about 26% of the sample. Sequencing input: blood. These receptors all stem from a man aged 18 to 29 with Graves' hyperthyroidism.

This clonotype was counted many times. The V and J genes are TRBV2 and TRBJ2-5; 13 bases match TRBD2. Germline loops: CDR1 SNHLY, CDR2 FYNNEI. CDR3 length: 17 residues. J lost 1 base, V lost 5 bases, and 7 bases had no gene match. This CDR3 is CASSQGLAGPRQETQYF. CDR3 sequence (DNA): TGTGCCAGCAGTCAGGGACTAGCGGGGCCACGCCAAGAGACCCAGTACTTC.

This clonotype was detected ten times or more. The gene calls are TRBV6-5 and TRBJ2-7; D not certain. Germline CDR1 is MNHEY and CDR2 is SVGAGI. V dropped 2 bases and J dropped 3 bases, with 11 bases sitting between them. The CDR3 extends over 14 amino acids. CDR3 in amino acids: CASSYGVGYYEQYF. CDR3 nucleotide sequence: TGTGCCAGCAGTTACGGGGTGGGGTACTACGAGCAGTACTTC.

In this sample, this clonotype turned up once. The V and J genes are TRBV5-6 and TRBJ2-5; 11 bases agree with TRBD1. Germline V lookup: CDR1 SGHDT, CDR2 YYEEEE. J gave up 7 bases and V 2 bases, and 10 bases lay outside the gene matches. The CDR3 has 16 residues. The CDR3 region has the DNA TGTGCCAGCAGCTTAACTGGACAGGGGGCTTTAGGGACCCAGTACTTC. Amino acid sequence: CASSLTGQGALGTQYF.

This rearrangement joins TRBV12-3 or TRBV12-4 to TRBJ2-4, with D perhaps being TRBD1 or TRBD2 (6 bases each). The V end was cut by 5 bases, the J end by 0 bases, with 23 bases between. The CDR3 has 19 residues. CDR3 region: CASSKGNREDLLAKNIQYF. DNA of the CDR3: TGTGCCAGCAGTAAAGGAAACAGGGAGGACCTATTAGCCAAAAACATTCAGTACTTC.

This clonotype occurred many times. The rearrangement uses TRBV12-3 or TRBV12-4 and TRBJ2-2; TRBD2 matches at 11 bases. Trimming removed 7 bases from V and 4 bases from J; junction bases left unmatched: 11. The CDR3 is 17 amino acids. CDR3 loop: CASNLASGGFGTGELFF. In DNA form, the CDR3 reads TGTGCCAGCAACCTCGCTAGCGGGGGGTTTGGCACCGGGGAGCTGTTTTTT.

This clonotype showed up many times. The chain has TRBV12-3 or TRBV12-4 and TRBJ1-5; D is undetermined. This CDR3 contains 14 residues. Trimming shortened V by 2 bases and J by 7 bases, and 12 bases separated the two germline ends. The CDR3 protein is CASSLQVAGQPQHF. The CDR3 nucleotides are TGTGCCAGCAGTTTACAGGTAGCCGGGCAGCCCCAGCATTTT.

This clonotype was detected only a few times. This rearrangement joins TRBV2 to TRBJ1-5, with 7 bases aligning to TRBD1. This CDR3 contains 17 residues. With V trimmed by 4 bases and J by 0 bases, 9 bases remained unmatched. Germline CDR1 SNHLY, CDR2 FYNNEI. CDR3 DNA sequence: TGTGCCAGCAGTGGGAGGACAGGTCGATATAGCAATCAGCCCCAGCATTTT. This gives the protein CASSGRTGRYSNQPQHF.

About this clonotype itself: It may be a read error: a sequence one base away is much more abundant. Written as DNA, the CDR3 is TGTGCCAGCAGTGTCAGGGGGCGGGAGACCCAGTACTTC. Its translation is CASSVRGRETQYF. This chain joins TRBV6-1 and TRBJ2-5; TRBD1 matches at 8 bases. The CDR3 runs to 13 residues. Germline V gene lookup returns CDR1 MNHNS and CDR2 SASEGT. V trimming: 4 bases; J trimming: 5 bases; junction bases outside the gene matches: 3.

There are a few counts of this clonotype. Without the conserved terminal phenylalanine or tryptophan, this CDR3 likely stems from a read error. The chain recombines TRBV3-1 with TRBJ1-2; D gene uncertain. The CDR3 has 13 residues. CDR1 and CDR2 from the germline V gene are LGHDT and YNNKEL (reference sequence). Trimming took 5 bases from V and 2 from J, leaving 9 bases between them. The CDR3 here is CASSLTGNYGYTV. CDR3 nucleotide sequence: TGTGCCAGCAGCTTAACGGGGAACTATGGCTACACCGTC.

The chain combines TRBV9 with TRBJ2-7; D not resolved. The CDR3 runs to 15 residues. The germline V gene encodes CDR1 SGDLS and CDR2 YYNGEE. The ends were cut back, 2 bases at V and 5 bases at J, with 17 bases in the middle. In nucleotides, the CDR3 is TGTGCCAGCAGCGTCTCACCCGGAGTCGAGGACGAGCAGTACTTC. Protein: CASSVSPGVEDEQYF. Drawing the rest from reference TRBV9 and TRBJ2-7, the complete variable domain is DSGVTQTPKHLITATGQRVTLRCSPRSGDLSVYWYQQSLDQGLQFLIQYYNGEERAKGNILERFSAQQFPDLHSELNLSSLELGDSALYFCASSVSPGVEDEQYFGPGTRLTVT.

This clonotype was seen ten or more times. The chain uses TRBV11-2 and TRBJ2-5; TRBD2 aligns across 7 bases. The V and J ends lost 4 bases and 5 bases, in that order; junction bases with no gene match: 4. CDR1 and CDR2 from the germline V gene are SGHAT and FQNNGV. The CDR3 has 13 amino acids. This chain's CDR3 is CASSSSGGETQYF. CDR3 bases: TGTGCCAGCAGCTCCTCCGGGGGGGAGACCCAGTACTTC.

The count of this clonotype is one. The gene calls are TRBV15 and TRBJ1-2; possible D gene TRBD1, 5 bases. The germline V gene has CDR1 LNHNV and CDR2 YYDKDF (reference sequence). V was clipped by 0 bases and J by 2 bases, with 10 bases between them. This CDR3 comprises 15 residues. The CDR3 bases are TGTGCCACCAGCAGAGATGTTACAGGAAACTATGGCTACACCTTC. Amino acids: CATSRDVTGNYGYTF. Filled out from reference TRBV15 and TRBJ1-2, the complete variable domain reads DAMVIQNPRYQVTQFGKPVTLSCSQTLNHNVMYWYQQKSSQAPKLLFHYYDKDFNNEADTPDNFQSRRPNTSFCFLDIRSPGLGDTAMYLCATSRDVTGNYGYTFGSGTRLTVV.

The sample holds many counts of this clonotype. The chain employs TRBV20-1 and TRBJ1-5, with D possibly TRBD1 on 5 matching bases. This CDR3 region has 15 residues. CDR1 and CDR2 from the germline V gene are DFQATT and SNEGSKA (reference sequence). The V gene lost 2 bases and the J gene lost 4 bases, with 15 bases spanning the gap. CDR3 nucleotides: TGCAGTGCTAGACCCTCAGGGACCCCAAATCAGCCCCAGCATTTT. It is translated as CSARPSGTPNQPQHF.

This clonotype was observed a few times. This chain uses TRBV5-1 with TRBJ2-7; TRBD2 aligns across 7 bases. Germline loops: CDR1 SGHRS, CDR2 YFSETQ. There are 14 residues in the CDR3. With V trimmed by 2 bases and J by 2 bases, 4 bases remained unmatched. The DNA of the CDR3 is TGCGCCAGCAGCTTCAGCGGGGTTACCTACGAGCAGTACTTC. It codes for CASSFSGVTYEQYF.

Turning to this clonotype: A much larger clonotype is one base distant, so this may be a read error. As DNA, the CDR3 is TGTGCCAGCAGCTTCATAGGGGACGCCTACGAGCAGTACTTC. Protein product: CASSFIGDAYEQYF. V is TRBV7-2 and J is TRBJ2-7; perhaps D is TRBD1 or TRBD2 (5 bases each). This CDR3 comprises 14 residues. The V and J ends lost 3 bases and 2 bases respectively, with 11 bases between them. Germline V gene sequence: CDR1 SGHTA, CDR2 FQGNSA.

This clonotype was observed at least ten times. The chain couples TRBV28 to TRBJ1-2; possible D gene TRBD1, 5 bases. The CDR3 is 13 residues long. The V end was cut by 6 bases, the J end by 4 bases, with 12 bases between. CDR1 MDHEN and CDR2 SYDVKM come from the germline V gene. The CDR3 coding sequence is TGTGCCAGCAGACCTCGTGGGGGCTATGGCTACACCTTC. This gives the protein CASRPRGGYGYTF.

V usage is TRBV12-3 or TRBV12-4 and J usage is TRBJ2-7; D possibly corresponds to TRBD2 (7 bases). This CDR3 is built from 18 residues. Trimming left V 1 base short and J 0 bases short, with 19 bases between. The CDR3 here is CASSLDLGGAVSSYEQYF. Written as DNA, the CDR3 is TGTGCCAGCAGTTTAGATCTAGGGGGGGCGGTGAGCTCCTACGAGCAGTACTTC.

This clonotype was seen just once. A read error may account for a junction end that differs from germline. The CDR3 coding sequence is TGTGCCAGCACATTAAGCGGGAACACTGAAGCTTGCTTT. It is translated as CASTLSGNTEACF. This chain connects TRBV28 to TRBJ1-1, with D hard to call. Germline V gene data show CDR1 as MDHEN and CDR2 as SYDVKM. The CDR3 spans 13 residues.

The chain couples TRBV29-1 to TRBJ1-1; possible D gene TRBD1, 5 bases. The length of the CDR3 is 17 residues. V was shortened by 0 bases and J by 3 bases, with 20 bases between the two germline ends. The germline V gene encodes CDR1 SQVTM and CDR2 ANQGSEA. The CDR3, as DNA: TGCAGCGTTGAAGATCTGTGGGGCGCCGAAGAAGACACTGAAGCTTTCTTT. This gives the protein CSVEDLWGAEEDTEAFF. Variable domain in full (rest from reference TRBV29-1 and TRBJ1-1): SAVISQKPSRDICQRGTSLTIQCQVDSQVTMMFWYRQQPGQSLTLIATANQGSEATYESGFVIDKFPISRPNLTFSTLTVSNMSPEDSSIYLCSVEDLWGAEEDTEAFFGQGTRLTVV.

This clonotype was detected ten times or more. Written as DNA, the CDR3 is TGTGCCAGCAGTTTATATCACAGGACCTCTCCTAACTATGGCTACACCTTC. It translates to CASSLYHRTSPNYGYTF. The chain uses TRBV28 and TRBJ1-2; D might be TRBD1 (5 bases). The germline CDR1 and CDR2 sequences are MDHEN and SYDVKM. This CDR3 is built from 17 residues. Between the trimmed V and J ends, which lost 1 base and 0 bases, there was a span of 15 bases.

The chain couples TRBV7-2 to TRBJ2-4, with TRBD2 matching 7 bases. The CDR3 loop spans 17 amino acids. Trimming cost V 1 base and J 0 bases; bases outside gene matches: 6. Germline CDR1 reads SGHTA; CDR2 reads FQGNSA. The DNA for the CDR3 is TGTGCCAGCAGCTTAGGGGGTCTAGCGGTAGCCAAAAACATTCAGTACTTC. As protein: CASSLGGLAVAKNIQYF.

This clonotype turned up a few times. This sequence joins TRBV25-1 and TRBJ2-7, with TRBD1 matching 7 bases. Unmatched junction bases numbered 9, after V lost 2 bases and J lost 2 bases. Looked up from germline, CDR1 is MGHDK and CDR2 is SYGVNS. This CDR3 has 16 amino acids. Written as DNA, the CDR3 is TGTGCCAGCAGTGAACGGTCAGGGGGTAGGGCCTACGAGCAGTACTTC. Its protein product is CASSERSGGRAYEQYF.